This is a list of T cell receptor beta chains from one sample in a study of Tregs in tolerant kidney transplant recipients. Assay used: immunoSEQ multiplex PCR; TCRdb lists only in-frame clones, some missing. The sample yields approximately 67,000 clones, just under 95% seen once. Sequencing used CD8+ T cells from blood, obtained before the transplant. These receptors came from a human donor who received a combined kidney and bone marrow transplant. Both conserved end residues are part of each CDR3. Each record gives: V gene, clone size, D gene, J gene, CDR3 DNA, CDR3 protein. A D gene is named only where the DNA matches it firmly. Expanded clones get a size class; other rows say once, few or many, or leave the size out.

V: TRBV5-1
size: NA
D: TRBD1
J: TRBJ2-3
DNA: TGCGCCAGCAGCAAGGGACAGGGGCCAGATACGCAGTATTTT
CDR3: CASSKGQGPDTQYF

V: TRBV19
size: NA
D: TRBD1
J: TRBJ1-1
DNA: TGTGCCAGTAGTGCTCGGACAGGGCGGGGTACTGAAGCTTTCTTT
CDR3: CASSARTGRGTEAFF

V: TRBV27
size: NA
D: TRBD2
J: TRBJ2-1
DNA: TGTGCCAGCAGTTTATCTAGCGGGAGGACGGGTGAGCAGTTCTTC
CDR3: CASSLSSGRTGEQFF

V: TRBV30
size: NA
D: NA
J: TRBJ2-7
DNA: TGTGCCTGGCTTCGCCAGGGGTTCCCTTCCGAGCAGTACTTC
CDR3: CAWLRQGFPSEQYF

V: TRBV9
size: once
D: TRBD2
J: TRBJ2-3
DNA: TGTGCCAGCAGCGTAGCGCCGGGACTAGCGACCGGCACAGATACGCAGTATTTT
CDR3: CASSVAPGLATGTDTQYF

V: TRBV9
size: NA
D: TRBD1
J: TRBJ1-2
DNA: TGTGCCAGCAGCGCCTCAGGGGGCGCTTTCTATGGCTACACCTTC
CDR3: CASSASGGAFYGYTF

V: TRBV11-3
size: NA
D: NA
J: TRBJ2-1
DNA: TGTGCCAGCAGCTTATGGTTCAGGGGAAGGAATGAGCAGTTCTTC
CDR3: CASSLWFRGRNEQFF

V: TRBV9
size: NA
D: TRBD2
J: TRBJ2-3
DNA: TGTGCCAGCAGCGCCCTCGGACTAGCGGGCCTCACAGATACGCAGTATTTT
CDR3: CASSALGLAGLTDTQYF

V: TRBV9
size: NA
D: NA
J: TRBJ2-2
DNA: TGTGCCAGCAGCGTATACAGAAACGCCGGGGAGCTGTTTTTT
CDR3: CASSVYRNAGELFF

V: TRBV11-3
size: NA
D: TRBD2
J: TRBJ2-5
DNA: TGTGCCAGCAGCTTCTTGCTAGCGGGAATCTGGGAGACCCAGTACTTC
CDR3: CASSFLLAGIWETQYF

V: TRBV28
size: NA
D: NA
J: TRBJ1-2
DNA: TGTGCCAGCAGTTTTCGTTCAGGCAGCTATGGCTACACCTTC
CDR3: CASSFRSGSYGYTF

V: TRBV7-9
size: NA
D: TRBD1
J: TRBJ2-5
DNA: TGTGCCAGCAGTTCAGGGGGCGATTACCAAGAGACCCAGTACTTC
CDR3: CASSSGGDYQETQYF

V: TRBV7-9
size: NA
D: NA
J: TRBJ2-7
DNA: TGTGCCAGCAGCTTAGGAGTCGAGCAGTACTTC
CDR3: CASSLGVEQYF

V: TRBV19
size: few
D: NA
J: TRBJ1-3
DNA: TGTGCCAGTAGTACCCAGGTCCTCTCTGGAAACACCATATATTTT
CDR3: CASSTQVLSGNTIYF

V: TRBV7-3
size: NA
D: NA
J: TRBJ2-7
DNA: TGTGCCAGCAGCTTAACGAGCGTCACTGAGCAGTACTTC
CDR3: CASSLTSVTEQYF

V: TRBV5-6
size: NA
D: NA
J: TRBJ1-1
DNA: TGTGCCAGCAGCTTCGACAGGATGAACACTGAAGCTTTCTTT
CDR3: CASSFDRMNTEAFF

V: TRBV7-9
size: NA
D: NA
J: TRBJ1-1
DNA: TGTGCCAGCAGCTTCTCAGGGTCGGACACTGAAGCTTTCTTT
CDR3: CASSFSGSDTEAFF

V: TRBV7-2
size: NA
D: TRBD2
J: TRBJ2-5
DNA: TGTGCCAGCAGATTAACCGGGACTAGTTCGGAGACCCAGTACTTC
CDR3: CASRLTGTSSETQYF

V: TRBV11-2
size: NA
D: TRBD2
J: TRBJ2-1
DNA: TGTGCCAGCAGCTCAATCCTAATAGCGGGAGGGCCGGGCAATGAGCAGTTCTTC
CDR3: CASSSILIAGGPGNEQFF

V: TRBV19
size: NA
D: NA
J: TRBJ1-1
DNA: TGTGCCAGTAGTACATCAGGGTACACTGAAGCTTTCTTT
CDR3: CASSTSGYTEAFF

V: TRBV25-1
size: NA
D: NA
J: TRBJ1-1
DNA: TGTGCCAGCAGTGAGGCGATCGCAGGGGCATCCACTGAAGCTTTCTTT
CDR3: CASSEAIAGASTEAFF

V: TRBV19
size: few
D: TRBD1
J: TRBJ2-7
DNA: TGTGCCAGTAGCCCCACAGGGGGTGGATACGAGCAGTACTTC
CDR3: CASSPTGGGYEQYF

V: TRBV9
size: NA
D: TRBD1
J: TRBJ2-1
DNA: TGTGCCAGCAGCGTAGGGCCCCGGGACAGGGGCTACAATGAGCAGTTCTTC
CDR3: CASSVGPRDRGYNEQFF

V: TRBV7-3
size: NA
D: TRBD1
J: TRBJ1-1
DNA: TGTGCCAGCAGCCCCTGGGACAGGGGGGACACTGAAGCTTTCTTT
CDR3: CASSPWDRGDTEAFF

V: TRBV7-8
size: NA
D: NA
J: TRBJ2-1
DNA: TGTGCCAGCAGCTTATTACGTAGGGGGTCACACAATGAGCAGTTCTTC
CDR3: CASSLLRRGSHNEQFF

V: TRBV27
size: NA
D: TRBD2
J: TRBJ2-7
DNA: TGTGCCAGCAGTATGATGGGGGGGGTATACGAGCAGTACTTC
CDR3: CASSMMGGVYEQYF

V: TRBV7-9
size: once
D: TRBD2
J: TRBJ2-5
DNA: TGTGCCAGCAGCGACGGGGGACTAGCGGGATTACAAGAGACCCAGTACTTC
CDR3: CASSDGGLAGLQETQYF

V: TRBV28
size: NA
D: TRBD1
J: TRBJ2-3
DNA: TGTGCCAGCAGTTTCCCGCGGACAGGGGCCACAGATACGCAGTATTTT
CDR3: CASSFPRTGATDTQYF

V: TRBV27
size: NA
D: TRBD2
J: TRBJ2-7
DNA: TGTGCCAGCAGTTTCGGACTAGCGGGATGGTACGAGCAGTACTTC
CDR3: CASSFGLAGWYEQYF

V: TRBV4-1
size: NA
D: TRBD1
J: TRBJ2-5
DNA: TGCGCCAGCAGCATTCGACAGGGGGACCCAATAGAGCAGTACTTC
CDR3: CASSIRQGDPIEQYF

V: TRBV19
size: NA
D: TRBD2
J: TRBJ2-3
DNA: TGTGCCAGTAGTGGACTAGCGAGGCAGAGGGATACGCAGTATTTT
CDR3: CASSGLARQRDTQYF

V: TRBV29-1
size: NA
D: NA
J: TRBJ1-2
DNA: TGCAGCGTCCCCGGGGGAGGGTATGGCTACACCTTC
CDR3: CSVPGGGYGYTF

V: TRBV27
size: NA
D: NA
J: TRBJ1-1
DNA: TGTGCCAGCAGCTCCTTTCAAACAGGGAACACTGAAGCTTTCTTT
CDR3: CASSSFQTGNTEAFF

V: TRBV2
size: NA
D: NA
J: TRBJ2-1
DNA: TGTGCCAGCAGTGAAACTTCAGGTTCCAATGAGCAGTTCTTC
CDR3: CASSETSGSNEQFF

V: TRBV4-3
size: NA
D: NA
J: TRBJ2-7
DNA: TGCGCCAGCAGCCAAGATAGCGGTAAAGAGCAGTACTTC
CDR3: CASSQDSGKEQYF

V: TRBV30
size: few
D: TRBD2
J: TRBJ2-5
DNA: TGTGCCTGGACCCCCACTAGCGCCCAAGAGACCCAGTACTTC
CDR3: CAWTPTSAQETQYF

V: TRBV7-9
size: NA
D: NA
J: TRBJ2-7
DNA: TGTGCCAGCAGCTTCGGGGATCTCTCCTACGAGCAGTACTTC
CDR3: CASSFGDLSYEQYF

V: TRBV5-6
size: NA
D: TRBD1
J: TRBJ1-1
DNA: TGTGCCAGCAGCTTAAGGGACAGGGGAGAAGCTGAAGCTTTCTTT
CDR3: CASSLRDRGEAEAFF

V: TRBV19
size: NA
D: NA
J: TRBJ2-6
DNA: TGTGCCAGTAGTCGCGGGGGCAGGTCTGGGGCCAACGTCCTGACTTTC
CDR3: CASSRGGRSGANVLTF

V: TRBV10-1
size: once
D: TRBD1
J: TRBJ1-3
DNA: TGCGCCAGCAGTGAGTCTCTGACAGGGGGGGTAGACACCATATATTTT
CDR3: CASSESLTGGVDTIYF

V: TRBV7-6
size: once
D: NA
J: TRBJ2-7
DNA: TGTGCCAGCAGCTTGCGGGCGACCTACGAGCAGTACTTC
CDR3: CASSLRATYEQYF

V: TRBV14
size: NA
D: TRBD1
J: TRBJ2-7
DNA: TGTGCCAGCAGCCAAAGACAGGGTTGGATCTACGAGCAGTACTTC
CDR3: CASSQRQGWIYEQYF